This entry lists 24 T cell receptor beta chains sequenced from one sample in a study of blood T cell repertoires in COVID-19. Repertoires were generated with immunoSEQ multiplex PCR, while TCRdb's copy carries only in-frame clones and drops some. The data show 240,000 or so clones, approximately 84% seen once. Material: peripheral blood. Every receptor here comes from a woman older than 75 with acute or convalescent COVID-19.

V usage is TRBV3-1 (or the pseudogene TRBV3-2) and J usage is TRBJ2-1, with 7 bases identical to TRBD2. Per the germline V gene, CDR1 is LGHDT and CDR2 is YNNKEL (reference sequence). The ends lost 11 bases at V and 9 bases at J; junction bases unmatched: 16. This CDR3 has 14 residues. The CDR3 DNA follows: TGTGCCGGGGGGGAGGGAGAGGGAGAGACTGAGCAGTTCTTC. It encodes CAGGEGEGETEQFF.

This chain uses TRBV28 with TRBJ2-7; D gene unclear. Germline CDR1 and CDR2: MDHEN and SYDVKM. CDR3 length: 12 residues. V lost 4 bases, J lost 3 bases, and 7 bases lay in between. The CDR3 nucleotides read TGTGCCAGCAGTTCCCTGAGCTACGAGCAGTACTTC. Its translation: CASSSLSYEQYF.

The chain is built from TRBV18 and TRBJ2-5; D is unclear. Trimming shortened V by 0 bases and J by 4 bases, and 3 bases separated the two germline ends. Germline CDR1 reads KGHSH; CDR2 reads LQKENI. The length of the CDR3 is 12 residues. Here the CDR3 reads CASSPPGETQYF. The CDR3 DNA reads as TGTGCCAGCTCACCACCCGGAGAGACCCAGTACTTC.

This chain joins TRBV2 and TRBJ1-5; D not resolved. CDR1 and CDR2 from the germline V gene are SNHLY and FYNNEI. The V end lost 0 bases, the J end lost 0 bases, and 9 bases lay between the germline ends. This CDR3 is 16 amino acids long. This CDR3 reads CASSEALGVSNQPQHF. CDR3 sequence (DNA): TGTGCCAGCAGTGAAGCGCTTGGAGTTAGCAATCAGCCCCAGCATTTT.

The DNA of the CDR3 is TGTGCCAGCAGCCTAACAGGGGGCCTCACTGAAGCTTTCTTT. Encoded protein: CASSLTGGLTEAFF. This chain joins TRBV7-2 and TRBJ1-1, with TRBD1 matching over 9 bases. CDR3 length: 14 amino acids. Germline V gene sequence: CDR1 SGHTA, CDR2 FQGNSA. Unmatched junction bases numbered 5, after V lost 5 bases and J lost 4 bases.

This chain links TRBV18 with TRBJ2-5, with TRBD1 matching over 7 bases. This CDR3 has 16 residues. Losses at the gene ends were 0 bases for V and 3 bases for J; bases not matched to a gene: 7. Germline CDR1 is KGHSH and CDR2 is LQKENI. The CDR3 bases are TGTGCCAGCTCACCACCTATGCGGACAGGAGAAGAGACCCAGTACTTC. Its protein product is CASSPPMRTGEETQYF.

The V call is TRBV28, the J call TRBJ1-5, with 8 nucleotides matching TRBD1. V dropped 8 bases and J dropped 4; count of bases not matched to a gene: 4. Germline V gene lookup returns CDR1 MDHEN and CDR2 SYDVKM. The CDR3 is 13 amino acids. Here the CDR3 DNA reads TGTGCCAGCGCACAGGGGGGAAATCAGCCCCAGCATTTT. This encodes CASAQGGNQPQHF.

This clone was seen only a few times. This chain joins TRBV9 and TRBJ1-2; 7 bases align to TRBD1. The V gene's germline CDR1 is SGDLS and CDR2 YYNGEE. V lost 0 bases to trimming and J lost 7 bases; unmatched junction nucleotides: 9. There are 15 residues in the CDR3. CDR3 nucleotide sequence: TGTGCCAGCAGCGTAGGTTCCGCGGGACAGTCTGGCTACACCTTC. It specifies CASSVGSAGQSGYTF. The full variable domain, its missing parts supplied by reference TRBV9 and TRBJ1-2, is DSGVTQTPKHLITATGQRVTLRCSPRSGDLSVYWYQQSLDQGLQFLIQYYNGEERAKGNILERFSAQQFPDLHSELNLSSLELGDSALYFCASSVGSAGQSGYTFGSGTRLTVV.

This rearrangement joins TRBV6-1 to TRBJ2-1, with a possible D match to TRBD1 (5 bases). V shed 3 bases and J shed 8 bases, with 11 bases lying between them. CDR3 length equals 13 residues. CDR1 MNHNS and CDR2 SASEGT come from the germline V gene. CDR3 sequence: CASSETWGDEQFF. The CDR3 DNA reads TGTGCCAGCAGTGAGACTTGGGGCGATGAGCAGTTCTTC.

The chain has TRBV20-1 and TRBJ2-3; TRBD2 is a possible D gene (6 bases). Germline V gene lookup returns CDR1 DFQATT and CDR2 SNEGSKA (reference sequence). The V gene lost 3 bases and the J gene lost 0 bases, with 13 bases spanning the gap. The CDR3 has 15 amino acids. CDR3 nucleotide sequence: TGCAGTGCTAGTGGGCGGGGATCAAGCACAGATACGCAGTATTTT. Translated: CSASGRGSSTDTQYF.

This sequence joins TRBV7-9 and TRBJ2-7, with 13 bases fitting TRBD2. The CDR3 sequence is 17 residues long. Per the germline V gene, CDR1 is SEHNR and CDR2 is FQNEAQ (reference sequence). The V segment lost 8 bases and the J segment 5 bases; nucleotides outside the gene matches: 15. CDR3 sequence reads: CASCPGTSGVYFNEQYF. The CDR3 coding sequence is TGTGCCAGCTGCCCCGGGACTAGCGGGGTCTATTTCAACGAGCAGTACTTC.

The V and J genes are TRBV4-3 and TRBJ2-7, with 8 bases that match TRBD2. V gave up 3 bases and J gave up 3 bases; unmatched junction bases: 7. Germline V CDR1 and CDR2: LGHNA, YSLEER. The CDR3 sequence is 15 residues long. DNA for the CDR3: TGCGCCAGCAGCCAGACCTCGCGGGGGGACTACGAGCAGTACTTC. The encoded protein is CASSQTSRGDYEQYF.

This clone was recorded a few times. V usage is TRBV5-1 and J usage is TRBJ2-5; possible D gene TRBD2, 6 bases. The CDR3 is 15 amino acids. Per the germline V gene, CDR1 is SGHRS and CDR2 is YFSETQ. Trimming removed 5 bases at V and 5 bases at J, with 19 bases between. DNA for the CDR3: TGCGCCAGCAGGTATTCCCTAGCGACCGCGGAGACCCAGTACTTC. Translating it yields CASRYSLATAETQYF.

There are a few counts of this clone. The J gene is TRBJ1-2, the V gene TRBV5-4, with TRBD1 matching over 7 bases. Germline CDR1 reads SGHNT; CDR2 reads YYREEE (reference sequence). J lost 4 bases, V lost 5 bases, and 14 bases had no gene match. The CDR3 extends over 16 amino acids. As DNA, the CDR3 is TGTGCCAGCAGACCGAATAACAGGGGTTCAGCCTATGGCTACACCTTC. It yields the protein CASRPNNRGSAYGYTF.

V gene TRBV14 combines with J gene TRBJ1-2; D ambiguous. V was shortened by 4 bases and J by 3 bases, with 9 bases between the two germline ends. The CDR3 runs 13 residues. CDR1 and CDR2 (germline): SGHDN, FVKESK. CDR3 sequence reads: CASSPSFDYGYTF. CDR3 nucleotides: TGTGCCAGCAGCCCGTCTTTCGACTATGGCTACACCTTC.

The J gene is TRBJ2-4, the V gene TRBV10-1; TRBD2 matches at 11 bases. The CDR3 length is 17 residues. Germline V gives CDR1 WNHNN, CDR2 SYGVQD (reference sequence). Losses at the gene ends were 3 bases for V and 3 bases for J; bases not matched to a gene: 7. The CDR3 nucleotides are TGCGCCAGCAGTGACCTCACTAGCGGGGGTTTCAAAAACATTCAGTACTTC. Its translation: CASSDLTSGGFKNIQYF.

This chain links TRBV24-1 with TRBJ2-7, with TRBD1 matching over 8 bases. Unmatched junction bases numbered 8, after V lost 7 bases and J lost 1 base. In germline, CDR1 is KGHDR, CDR2 SFDVKD. The CDR3 has 15 residues. Here the CDR3 DNA reads TGTGCCACCAGGGAACGGGACAGGTGGTCCTACGAGCAGTACTTC. This gives the protein CATRERDRWSYEQYF.

The V and J genes are TRBV7-2 and TRBJ2-1; 11 bases agree with TRBD2. V lost 5 bases to trimming and J lost 5 bases; unmatched junction nucleotides: 11. CDR1 is SGHTA, CDR2 FQGNSA, per germline. The CDR3 length is 17 residues. The CDR3 here is CASSPTRLAGLDNEQFF. For the CDR3, the DNA is TGTGCCAGCAGCCCCACCCGACTAGCGGGATTGGACAATGAGCAGTTCTTC. Using reference TRBV7-2 and TRBJ2-1 for the parts outside the CDR3, the full variable domain is GAGVSQSPSNKVTEKGKDVELRCDPISGHTALYWYRQSLGQGLEFLIYFQGNSAPDKSGLPSDRFSAERTGGSVSTLTIQRTQQEDSAVYLCASSPTRLAGLDNEQFFGPGTRLTVL.

This chain links TRBV28 with TRBJ2-7; 7 nucleotides match TRBD2. The CDR3 totals 14 residues. Germline V lookup: CDR1 MDHEN, CDR2 SYDVKM. J gave up 7 bases and V 4 bases, and 10 bases lay outside the gene matches. DNA of the CDR3: TGTGCCAGCAGTTCGGTTCAGGGAGGGGAAGAGCAGTACTTC. Protein product: CASSSVQGGEEQYF.

This chain links TRBV4-3 with TRBJ2-1; TRBD2 aligns across 9 bases. The CDR3 contains 19 residues. CDR1 LGHNA and CDR2 YSLEER come from the germline V gene. The junction had 18 bases not matched to a gene; V was cut back by 4 bases and J by 5 bases. CDR3 residues: CASSRHLGNSGSPNNEQFF. DNA for the CDR3: TGCGCCAGCAGCCGGCATCTGGGCAATAGCGGGAGTCCGAACAATGAGCAGTTCTTC.

The chain combines TRBV6-6 with TRBJ1-1, with D perhaps TRBD1 (5 bases). The V gene's germline CDR1 is MNHNY and CDR2 SVGAGI (reference sequence). The CDR3 has 14 amino acids. The ends were cut back, 7 bases at V and 1 base at J, with 13 bases in the middle. The CDR3 here is CASNQGAANTEAFF. The CDR3 nucleotides are TGTGCCAGCAACCAAGGGGCGGCGAACACTGAAGCTTTCTTT.

The V call is TRBV6-1, the J call TRBJ1-1; a possible D gene is TRBD1 (5 bases). The V gene's germline CDR1 is MNHNS and CDR2 SASEGT. With 2 bases removed from V and 4 bases from J, the gap between germline ends came to 11 bases. The CDR3 is 14 amino acids. CDR3 bases: TGTGCCAGCAGTGAAATGGGGGGGACCACTGAAGCTTTCTTT. It yields the protein CASSEMGGTTEAFF.

For the CDR3, the DNA is TGTGCCAGCAGTCCCCGGGACAGGGTCCATGGCTACACCTTC. It encodes CASSPRDRVHGYTF. V and J are TRBV6-5 and TRBJ1-2; 9 nucleotides agree with TRBD1. Germline V gene lookup returns CDR1 MNHEY and CDR2 SVGAGI. The CDR3 is 14 residues long. V was clipped by 5 bases and J by 6 bases; unmatched bases: 7.

The V call is TRBV27, the J call TRBJ2-5; perhaps TRBD2 as D (6 bases). Germline-derived CDR1 and CDR2 are MNHEY and SMNVEV (reference sequence). CDR3 length: 15 residues. Trimming removed 6 bases at V and 5 bases at J, with 19 bases between. The CDR3 DNA reads as TGTGCCAGCAGCCTGACCGGGACTTGGGGGGAGACCCAGTACTTC. Its translation is CASSLTGTWGETQYF.